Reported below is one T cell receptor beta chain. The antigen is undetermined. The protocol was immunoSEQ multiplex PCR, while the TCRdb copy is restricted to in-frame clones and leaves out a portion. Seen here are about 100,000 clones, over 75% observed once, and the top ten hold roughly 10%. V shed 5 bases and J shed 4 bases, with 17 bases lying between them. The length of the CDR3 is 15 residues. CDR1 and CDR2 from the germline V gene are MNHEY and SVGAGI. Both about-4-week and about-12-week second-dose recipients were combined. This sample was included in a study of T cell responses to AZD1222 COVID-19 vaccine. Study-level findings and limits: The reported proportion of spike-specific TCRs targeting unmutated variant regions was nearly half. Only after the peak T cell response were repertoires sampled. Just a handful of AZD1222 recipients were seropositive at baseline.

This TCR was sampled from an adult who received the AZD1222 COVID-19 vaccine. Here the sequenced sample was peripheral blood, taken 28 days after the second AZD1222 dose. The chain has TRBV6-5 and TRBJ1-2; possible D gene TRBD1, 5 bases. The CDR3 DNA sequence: TGTGCCAGCAGTATGACGACAGAGCGGAGCTATGGCTACACCTTC. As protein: CASSMTTERSYGYTF.